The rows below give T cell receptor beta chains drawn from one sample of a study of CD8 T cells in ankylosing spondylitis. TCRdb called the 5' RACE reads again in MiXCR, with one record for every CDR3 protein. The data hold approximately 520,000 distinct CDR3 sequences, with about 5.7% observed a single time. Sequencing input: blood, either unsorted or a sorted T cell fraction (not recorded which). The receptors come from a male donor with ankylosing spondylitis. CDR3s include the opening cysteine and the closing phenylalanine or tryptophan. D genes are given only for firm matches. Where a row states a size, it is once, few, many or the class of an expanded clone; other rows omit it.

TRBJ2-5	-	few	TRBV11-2	CASSLLATYQETQYF	TGTGCCAGCAGCTTACTAGCTACGTACCAAGAGACCCAGTACTTC
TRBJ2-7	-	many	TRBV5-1	CASFRDRSSYEQYF	TGCGCCAGCTTCCGGGACCGGAGCTCCTACGAGCAGTACTTC
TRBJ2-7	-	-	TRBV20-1	CSAAGFSDHEQYF	TGCAGTGCTGCAGGGTTTAGCGATCACGAGCAGTACTTC
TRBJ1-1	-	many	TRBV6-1	CASRGDRRAFF	TGTGCCAGCAGGGGAGACAGGCGGGCTTTCTTT
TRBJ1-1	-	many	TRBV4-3	CASNWGLNTEAFF	TGCGCCAGCAACTGGGGTTTGAACACTGAAGCTTTCTTT
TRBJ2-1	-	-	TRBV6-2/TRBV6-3	CASSSIPSWEREQFF	TGTGCCAGCAGTTCTATCCCCTCTTGGGAGAGGGAGCAGTTCTTC
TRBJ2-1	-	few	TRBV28	CASRFRVDSYNEQFF	TGTGCCAGCAGGTTCAGGGTCGACTCCTACAATGAGCAGTTCTTC
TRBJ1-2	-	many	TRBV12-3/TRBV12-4	CASSLFRFYGYTF	TGTGCCAGCAGTTTATTTCGGTTCTATGGCTACACCTTC
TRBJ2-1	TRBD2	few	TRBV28	CAAMGLAASSYNEQFF	TGTGCCGCTATGGGACTAGCGGCGAGCTCCTACAATGAGCAGTTCTTC
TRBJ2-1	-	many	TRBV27	CASSFRIPTPNEQFF	TGTGCCAGCAGTTTTCGGATCCCAACCCCCAATGAGCAGTTCTTC
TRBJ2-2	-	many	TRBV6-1	CASSEFPVVSPGELFF	TGTGCCAGCAGTGAATTTCCTGTCGTGTCACCGGGGGAGCTGTTTTTT